This TCR beta chain was recovered during a study of cytomegalovirus exposure and HLA in healthy donors. Donors were ostensibly healthy at sampling, although undocumented immune exposures were probable. Worth noting for this clone: The antigen is undetermined.

The CDR3 sequence is 14 residues long. V was cut by 4 bases and J by 6 bases, with 16 bases left in between. The germline V gene has CDR1 LNHDA and CDR2 SQIVND (reference sequence). The PCR employed 60 Vbeta primers together with 13 Jbeta primers. Some clones are missing from TCRdb's copy, which holds only in-frame ones; the method was immunoSEQ multiplex PCR. Of 65,000 to 75,000 clones detected, about two thirds appear once; the ten largest clones hold around a sixth. Findings and limits, study-wide: Within an earlier analysis, most TCR beta V segments proved productive either about 87% or about 30% of the time.

What was sequenced was PBMCs. This TCR was recovered from a man aged 40-49 years in good health and CMV-seropositive. The chain couples TRBV19 to TRBJ2-7; the D gene is possibly TRBD2 (5 bases). The CDR3 protein is CASSRAIRGFEQYF. CDR3 nucleotide sequence: TGTGCCAGTAGTAGGGCTATCCGAGGGTTCGAGCAGTACTTC.